Following are 23 T cell receptor beta chains from one sample sequenced in a study of blood T cell repertoires in COVID-19. Produced via immunoSEQ multiplex PCR; TCRdb's table is partial and in-frame only. The sample lists approximately 430,000 clones, roughly 88% occurring once. Sequencing was done on a sample of peripheral blood. These receptors all come from a woman in her 30s with active or convalescent COVID-19.

The chain couples TRBV11-2 to TRBJ2-7; tentatively, D is TRBD1 (5 bases). CDR3 length equals 15 residues. The V gene lost 6 bases and the J gene lost 4 bases, with 19 bases spanning the gap. The germline CDR1 and CDR2 sequences are SGHAT and FQNNGV. DNA for the CDR3: TGTGCCAGCAGAAGACAGACTGGTTCTTGGTACGAGCAGTACTTC. Its translation: CASRRQTGSWYEQYF.

The gene calls are TRBV18 and TRBJ2-3; 11 bases are shared with TRBD2. This CDR3 has 18 amino acids. Per germline, CDR1 KGHSH and CDR2 LQKENI. J gave up 5 bases and V 3 bases, and 13 bases lay outside the gene matches. In nucleotides, the CDR3 is TGTGCCAGCTCACCGGTTGGTCTAGCGGGGGGCCGGGGAGATACGCAGTATTTT. Its protein is CASSPVGLAGGRGDTQYF.

V is TRBV7-6 and J is TRBJ1-4, with TRBD1 as a possible D gene (6 bases). This CDR3 is built from 14 residues. The germline V gene encodes CDR1 SGHVS and CDR2 FNYEAQ. Trimming removed 6 bases from V and 1 base from J, with 9 bases in between. The CDR3 loop is CASSLQGTNEKLFF. CDR3 coding DNA: TGTGCCAGCAGTCTACAGGGAACTAATGAAAAACTGTTTTTT. The full variable domain, with the rest looked up from reference TRBV7-6 and TRBJ1-4, is GAGVSQSPRYKVTKRGQDVALRCDPISGHVSLYWYRQALGQGPEFLTYFNYEAQQDKSGLPNDRFSAERPEGSISTLTIQRTEQRDSAMYRCASSLQGTNEKLFFGSGTQLSVL.

The rearrangement links TRBV6-5 to TRBJ2-3, with 7 positions matching TRBD2. Trimming took 6 bases from V and 0 from J; bases not matched to a gene: 6. CDR1 is MNHEY, CDR2 SVGAGI, per germline. The CDR3 is 15 residues long. CDR3 sequence reads: CASRYQRGSTDTQYF. The DNA for the CDR3 is TGTGCCAGCAGATACCAGCGGGGTAGCACAGATACGCAGTATTTT.

The rearrangement links TRBV5-1 to TRBJ2-3; 8 bases agree with TRBD1. J gave up 3 bases and V 4 bases, and 10 bases lay outside the gene matches. The length of the CDR3 is 16 residues. In germline, CDR1 is SGHRS, CDR2 YFSETQ. CDR3 protein: CASSAQIGQGTDTQYF. The CDR3 DNA is TGCGCCAGCAGCGCTCAGATAGGACAGGGTACAGATACGCAGTATTTT.

CDR3 coding DNA: TGTGCCAGTAGTTACACGAGGGGACTCTCTGGAAACACCATATATTTT. It specifies CASSYTRGLSGNTIYF. This chain connects TRBV19 to TRBJ1-3, with D possibly matching TRBD1 (5 bases). Germline lookup yields CDR1 LNHDA and CDR2 SQIVND (reference sequence). Trimming took off 5 bases at V and 0 bases at J, with 14 bases between the two ends. This CDR3 spans 16 amino acids.

This clone was detected only once. V and J are TRBV6-1 and TRBJ1-2; possible D gene TRBD1, 6 bases. The CDR3 totals 15 residues. CDR1 and CDR2 from the germline V gene are MNHNS and SASEGT. Trimming stripped 0 bases from V and 2 bases from J, with 10 bases between. CDR3 nucleotide sequence: TGTGCCAGCAGTGAAGCGTTCAGGGGAAACTATGGCTACACCTTC. Protein sequence: CASSEAFRGNYGYTF.

The genes are TRBV12-3 or TRBV12-4 and TRBJ1-2, with a possible D match to TRBD1 (6 bases). This CDR3 spans 13 amino acids. V was shortened by 6 bases and J by 5 bases, with 13 bases between the two germline ends. The CDR3 here is CASSLRGLYGYTF. In DNA form, the CDR3 reads TGTGCCAGCAGCCTCAGGGGCCTATATGGCTACACCTTC.

The rearrangement uses TRBV2 and TRBJ1-5, with 10 nucleotides matching TRBD1. This CDR3 comprises 15 residues. Germline CDR1 and CDR2: SNHLY and FYNNEI. Unmatched junction bases numbered 4, after V lost 4 bases and J lost 4 bases. The CDR3: CASSGTGGGNQPQHF. DNA of the CDR3: TGTGCCAGCAGTGGGACAGGGGGAGGTAATCAGCCCCAGCATTTT. The complete variable domain, with remaining parts taken from reference TRBV2 and TRBJ1-5, reads EPEVTQTPSHQVTQMGQEVILRCVPISNHLYFYWYRQILGQKVEFLVSFYNNEISEKSEIFDDQFSVERPDGSNFTLKIRSTKLEDSAMYFCASSGTGGGNQPQHFGDGTRLSIL.

This clone was detected only a few times. The chain recombines TRBV11-2 with TRBJ1-2; D remains ambiguous. CDR1 and CDR2 (germline): SGHAT, FQNNGV. Trimming stripped 0 bases from V and 2 bases from J, with 13 bases between. CDR3 length: 16 residues. CDR3: CASSLDSGLPNYGYTF. The CDR3 DNA follows: TGTGCCAGCAGCTTAGATTCGGGTTTACCCAACTATGGCTACACCTTC.

This chain connects TRBV25-1 to TRBJ2-3; 7 bases agree with TRBD1. Unmatched junction bases numbered 10, after V lost 4 bases and J lost 3 bases. The CDR3 covers 16 residues. The V gene's germline CDR1 is MGHDK and CDR2 SYGVNS. This CDR3 is CASSAPTGFMTDTQYF. CDR3 DNA sequence: TGTGCCAGCAGTGCCCCGACAGGGTTTATGACAGATACGCAGTATTTT.

The chain uses TRBV10-2 and TRBJ2-7, with D perhaps matching TRBD2 (5 bases). Germline lookup yields CDR1 WSHSY and CDR2 SAAADI. Trimming shortened V by 3 bases and J by 13 bases, and 16 bases separated the two germline ends. The CDR3 has 12 amino acids. The CDR3 spells CASSDPTSGSYF. As DNA, the CDR3 is TGCGCCAGCAGTGACCCTACTAGTGGGAGCTACTTC.

This rearrangement joins TRBV29-1 to TRBJ2-5, with D possibly matching TRBD1 (5 bases). CDR1 and CDR2 (germline): SQVTM, ANQGSEA. The CDR3 contains 15 residues. Trimming removed 7 bases from V and 5 bases from J, with 23 bases in between. The CDR3: CSAEYVGRVGETQYF. The CDR3 bases are TGCAGCGCCGAGTACGTAGGCAGGGTCGGGGAGACCCAGTACTTC.

The chain is built from TRBV2 and TRBJ2-3; D may be TRBD2 (5 bases). With 7 bases removed from V and 0 bases from J, the gap between germline ends came to 14 bases. This CDR3 region has 15 residues. Germline CDR1 is SNHLY and CDR2 is FYNNEI. The CDR3 DNA reads TGTGCCAGCACCCAGAGCGGATATAGCACAGATACGCAGTATTTT. Protein sequence: CASTQSGYSTDTQYF.

This chain joins TRBV6-2 or TRBV6-3 and TRBJ2-7, with 8 bases aligning to TRBD1. In germline, CDR1 is MNHEY, CDR2 SVGEGT. V lost 3 bases and J lost 2; bases outside the gene matches: 12. This CDR3 has 17 amino acids. CDR3 in DNA: TGTGCCAGCAGTTATGGTCCCCTCGCAGGGGGCACCTACGAGCAGTACTTC. Amino acid sequence: CASSYGPLAGGTYEQYF.

The rearrangement links TRBV7-6 to TRBJ2-2; the match to TRBD1 covers 9 bases. Germline trimming cut 1 base from V and 4 bases from J; bases unmatched to any gene: 1. Germline V gives CDR1 SGHVS, CDR2 FNYEAQ. The CDR3 spans 15 residues. The CDR3 DNA reads as TGTGCCAGCAGCTTAGGACAGGGGGTCACCGGGGAGCTGTTTTTT. Protein: CASSLGQGVTGELFF.

This clone was observed once. V and J are TRBV7-9 and TRBJ2-7; either TRBD1 or TRBD2 may fit D (6 bases each). Germline assignment: CDR1 SEHNR and CDR2 FQNEAQ (reference sequence). CDR3 size: 13 residues. Trimming pared 5 bases from V and 2 bases from J, leaving 10 bases between. In DNA form, the CDR3 reads TGTGCCAGCAGCAGGGGGGCCCCCTACGAGCAGTACTTC. As protein: CASSRGAPYEQYF.

V and J are TRBV7-9 and TRBJ1-1, with 8 bases fitting TRBD1. The CDR3 sequence is 16 residues long. Per germline, CDR1 SEHNR and CDR2 FQNEAQ (reference sequence). V gave up 8 bases and J gave up 1 base; unmatched junction bases: 12. The CDR3 reads CASSRLSGTGNTEAFF. The CDR3 DNA reads TGTGCCAGCTCACGCTTGTCCGGGACAGGGAACACTGAAGCTTTCTTT.

The V gene is TRBV19, the J gene TRBJ2-3; 12 bases align to TRBD2. The CDR3 loop spans 15 amino acids. The germline V gene has CDR1 LNHDA and CDR2 SQIVND (reference sequence). Trimming at V came to 4 bases and at J to 2 bases, leaving 1 base not matched to a gene. The CDR3 region is CASSTSGRATDTQYF. CDR3 sequence (DNA): TGTGCCAGTAGTACTAGCGGGAGGGCCACAGATACGCAGTATTTT.

J is TRBJ1-1 and V is TRBV18, with a possible D match to TRBD1 (5 bases). V was pared by 2 bases and J by 1 base, with 11 bases between. Looked up from germline, CDR1 is KGHSH and CDR2 is LQKENI. The CDR3 runs 15 residues. The CDR3, as DNA: TGTGCCAGCTCACCATACGTCCAGGGGAACACTGAAGCTTTCTTT. Protein sequence: CASSPYVQGNTEAFF. Supplemented by reference TRBV18 and TRBJ1-1, the full variable domain reads NAGVMQNPRHLVRRRGQEARLRCSPMKGHSHVYWYRQLPEEGLKFMVYLQKENIIDESGMPKERFSAEFPKEGPSILRIQQVVRGDSAAYFCASSPYVQGNTEAFFGQGTRLTVV.

This chain connects TRBV4-1 to TRBJ2-2; 10 bases agree with TRBD2. This CDR3 is built from 16 residues. Germline V CDR1 and CDR2: MGHRA, YSYEKL. Trimming cost V 4 bases and J 6 bases; bases outside gene matches: 8. The CDR3 loop reads CASSLISGGYAGELFF. CDR3 in DNA: TGCGCCAGCAGCCTCATTAGCGGGGGGTACGCCGGGGAGCTGTTTTTT.

This clone was counted between two and nine times. This rearrangement joins TRBV5-1 to TRBJ1-1; no reliable D call. The germline V and J ends were trimmed by 3 bases and 4 bases, with 4 bases remaining between them. CDR3 length: 11 amino acids. Germline CDR1 is SGHRS and CDR2 is YFSETQ. Here the CDR3 reads CASSSSTEAFF. The CDR3, as DNA: TGCGCCAGCAGCTCTAGCACTGAAGCTTTCTTT.

The V and J genes are TRBV5-4 and TRBJ2-2; 9 bases match TRBD1. CDR1 is SGHNT, CDR2 YYREEE, per germline (reference sequence). V lost 4 bases and J lost 7; bases outside the gene matches: 8. The CDR3 contains 15 residues. In DNA form, the CDR3 reads TGTGCCAGCAGCCGACAGGGGGTTACGAACGGGGAGCTGTTTTTT. Translation gives CASSRQGVTNGELFF.